The present TCR beta chain was sequenced within a study of multiple sclerosis patients with progressive multifocal leukoencephalopathy. As for time point: time of PML onset. The CDR3 covers 17 residues. The trim removed 6 bases at V and 6 bases at J, leaving 18 bases unmatched. Germline-derived CDR1 and CDR2 are SNHLY and FYNNEI. TCRdb keeps only in-frame clones here, not all; method: immunoSEQ multiplex PCR. The table includes about 31,000 clones, about nine tenths detected once. This clonotype originated in a woman in her thirties or forties with progressive multifocal leukoencephalopathy. The chain recombines TRBV2 with TRBJ2-7; 9 bases are a match to TRBD2. Sequenced here: PBMCs, sampled from a patient treated with natalizumab. CDR3 in amino acids: CASSTPSSAGGKVEQYF. CDR3 DNA: TGTGCCAGCAGCACCCCCTCCTCAGCGGGAGGAAAGGTCGAGCAGTACTTC. The entire variable domain, with the rest obtained from reference TRBV2 and TRBJ2-7, is as follows: EPEVTQTPSHQVTQMGQEVILRCVPISNHLYFYWYRQILGQKVEFLVSFYNNEISEKSEIFDDQFSVERPDGSNFTLKIRSTKLEDSAMYFCASSTPSSAGGKVEQYFGPGTRLTVT.